Here is one T cell receptor (beta chain) with its context. This record belongs to a study of blood T cell repertoires in COVID-19. On the study more broadly: Samples of COVID-19 (acute and convalescent) were obtained from the United States, Italy and Spain.

This CDR3 is built from 15 residues. The junction had 6 bases not matched to a gene; V was cut back by 3 bases and J by 2 bases. CDR1 is KGHSH, CDR2 LQKENI, per germline. Here immunoSEQ multiplex PCR was the method, and the copy in TCRdb shows in-frame clones only, minus some. The sample holds about 98,000 clones; over 70% are singletons and the top ten take roughly 10%. This TCR derives from a woman at least 80 years old with acute or convalescent COVID-19. Sequenced sample: peripheral blood. The rearrangement links TRBV18 to TRBJ2-7; 8 bases match TRBD1. The CDR3 reads CASSPGQAFAYEQYF. The CDR3 nucleotides are TGTGCCAGCTCACCGGGACAGGCTTTCGCCTACGAGCAGTACTTC. The whole variable domain, remainder taken from reference TRBV18 and TRBJ2-7, is NAGVMQNPRHLVRRRGQEARLRCSPMKGHSHVYWYRQLPEEGLKFMVYLQKENIIDESGMPKERFSAEFPKEGPSILRIQQVVRGDSAAYFCASSPGQAFAYEQYFGPGTRLTVT.